This record covers a single T cell receptor beta chain. Its matching antigen is unknown. V lost 5 bases, J lost 7 bases, and 12 bases lay in between. Germline-derived CDR1 and CDR2 are LNHDA and SQIVND (reference sequence). The CDR3 sequence is 13 residues long. These data belong to a study of T cells in localized non-small cell lung cancer. Whole-study results and caveats: When the top 100 tumor clones were examined, a median approximately 60 of them also appeared in the adjacent lung, which was paired and uninvolved. The study found T cell clonality highest in uninvolved adjacent lung, above tumor. As only one tumor region underwent sequencing, heterogeneity remains possible.

Sequencing used immunoSEQ multiplex PCR; TCRdb keeps in-frame clones, though not all of them. The sample shows tens of thousands of clones, 94% of them seen only once. V gene TRBV19 combines with J gene TRBJ2-1, with D possibly being TRBD2 (5 bases). Sample: peripheral blood, taken before any cancer treatment. The origin of this receptor is a woman between 35 and 75 years old with stage I lung adenocarcinoma. For the CDR3, the DNA is TGTGCCAGTAGTGTGGCTAGCTGGAATGAGCAGTTCTTC. Translation: CASSVASWNEQFF. Looking up the rest from reference TRBV19 and TRBJ2-1 gives the full variable domain: DGGITQSPKYLFRKEGQNVTLSCEQNLNHDAMYWYRQDPGQGLRLIYYSQIVNDFQKGDIAEGYSVSREKKESFPLTVTSAQKNPTAFYLCASSVASWNEQFFGPGTRLTVL.